This TCR beta chain was identified during a study of blood T cells in healthy people across ages. The study, taken as a whole, reports: Age brought a roughly linear fall in TCR beta diversity measured per million T cells.

Then a second PCR, running roughly 6 to 12 cycles, was carried out with a sample-barcoded 5' primer and a J-beta primer mix. With 12 random nucleotides, a template-switch adaptor tagged each individual cDNA molecule. From the 5' RACE reads, TCRdb called clonotypes with MiXCR, one entry per CDR3 protein. The data hold some 1.5 million distinct CDR3 sequences, with 25% to 30% observed a single time. This clonotype appeared a single time. The antigen remains undetermined. Healthy individuals of Caucasian origin from Russia, aged roughly 6 to 95, served as donors. Collection of roughly 9.8 milliliters of peripheral blood was performed for each donor. Sequenced: blood. The sequence came from a woman in her twenties or thirties in good health.

CDR3 coding DNA: TGTGCCAGCAGCCCCGGAGAGTTCCGTGAAGCTTTCTTT. The encoded protein is CASSPGEFREAFF. This chain links TRBV3-1 with TRBJ1-1; D gene uncertain. Trimming removed 4 bases at V and 7 bases at J, with 13 bases between. The CDR3 extends over 13 amino acids. From germline, CDR1 is LGHDT and CDR2 YNNKEL (reference sequence). Filled out from reference TRBV3-1 and TRBJ1-1, the complete variable domain reads DTAVSQTPKYLVTQMGNDKSIKCEQNLGHDTMYWYKQDSKKFLKIMFSYNNKELIINETVPNRFSPKSPDKAHLNLHINSLELGDSAVYFCASSPGEFREAFFGQGTRLTVV.